These 21 T cell receptor beta chains originate from one sample sequenced in a study of response to subunit inactivated influenza vaccine. TCRdb reanalysed the RT-PCR reads using MiXCR and keeps one entry per CDR3 protein. The sample consists of around 480,000 distinct CDR3 sequences, 16% of them appearing once. The sample here was CD4+ T cells sorted from PBMCs, taken around 25 months after vaccination. These receptors all stem from a man aged 50 to 75 who received an inactivated influenza vaccine.

This clonotype occurred many times. The chain combines TRBV5-1 with TRBJ2-5, with D maybe TRBD2 (6 bases). V shed 0 bases and J shed 0 bases, with 12 bases lying between them. The CDR3 consists of 16 residues. The V gene's germline CDR1 is SGHRS and CDR2 YFSETQ. The DNA of the CDR3 is TGCGCCAGCAGCTTGGGAAGCGGGTCTAACCAAGAGACCCAGTACTTC. Its translation is CASSLGSGSNQETQYF.

This clonotype was detected only once. This CDR3 is missing its conserved last phenylalanine or tryptophan, likely due to a read error. This chain connects TRBV7-6 to TRBJ2-7; D might be TRBD1 (5 bases). The V end lost 1 base, the J end lost 1 base, and 8 bases lay between the germline ends. CDR1 and CDR2 from the germline V gene are SGHVS and FNYEAQ. The CDR3 runs to 14 residues. The CDR3 coding sequence is TGTGCCAGCAGCTTAGGGAAGGGGTCCTACGAGCAGTACTCC. Amino acid sequence: CASSLGKGSYEQYS.

In this sample, this clonotype turned up a few times. J is TRBJ1-1 and V is TRBV4-3; 8 bases are shared with TRBD1. The CDR3 consists of 17 residues. Germline assignment: CDR1 LGHNA and CDR2 YSLEER. V lost 4 bases and J lost 0; bases outside the gene matches: 10. In DNA, the CDR3 is TGCGCCAGCAGCCGAAGAACAGGGGGGTTGATGAACACTGAAGCTTTCTTT. Its protein product is CASSRRTGGLMNTEAFF.

V gene TRBV7-2 combines with J gene TRBJ2-7; TRBD1 might be the D (6 bases). The germline V gene encodes CDR1 SGHTA and CDR2 FQGNSA. The V and J ends lost 5 bases and 3 bases respectively, with 11 bases between them. CDR3 length: 13 residues. The CDR3 sequence is CASSKDRYYEQYF. The CDR3 DNA is TGTGCCAGCAGCAAGGACAGATACTACGAGCAGTACTTC.

The V gene is TRBV4-1, the J gene TRBJ2-4; no firm D call. This CDR3 spans 17 amino acids. Germline loops: CDR1 MGHRA, CDR2 YSYEKL. Trimming stripped 1 base from V and 8 bases from J, with 21 bases between. CDR3 DNA: TGCGCCAGCAGCCAAGTCGCCGGGCCTACACAAAAACACATTCAGTACTTC. Protein product: CASSQVAGPTQKHIQYF.

This chain links TRBV27 with TRBJ2-1, with 8 positions matching TRBD2. CDR3 size: 14 residues. V dropped 3 bases and J dropped 9; count of bases not matched to a gene: 7. Per germline, CDR1 MNHEY and CDR2 SMNVEV (reference sequence). CDR3 residues: CASSLGLDSSEQFF. In DNA form, the CDR3 reads TGTGCCAGCAGTTTGGGACTAGATTCCAGTGAGCAGTTCTTC.

In this sample, this clonotype turned up a few times. The genes are TRBV4-3 and TRBJ2-7; D unresolved. The CDR3 consists of 13 residues. CDR1 and CDR2 from the germline V gene are LGHNA and YSLEER. V was trimmed by 0 bases and J by 3 bases, leaving 6 bases between them. CDR3 in amino acids: CASSQELLYEQYF. DNA of the CDR3: TGCGCCAGCAGCCAAGAGCTTCTCTACGAGCAGTACTTC.

This clonotype occurred many times. The chain recombines TRBV5-1 with TRBJ2-2, with TRBD1 matching 7 bases. The CDR3 covers 15 residues. Germline assignment: CDR1 SGHRS and CDR2 YFSETQ. The V segment lost 4 bases and the J segment 1 base; nucleotides outside the gene matches: 4. CDR3 in DNA: TGCGCCAGCAGCCGAGACAGGGTGAACACCGGGGAGCTGTTTTTT. As protein: CASSRDRVNTGELFF.

The CDR3 DNA reads as TGTGCCAGCAGTTTTGCGGTGACCTACGAGCAGTACTTC. It translates to CASSFAVTYEQYF. The chain is built from TRBV28 and TRBJ2-7; the D is unclear. Germline V gives CDR1 MDHEN, CDR2 SYDVKM. The CDR3 sequence is 13 residues long. The germline V and J ends were trimmed by 3 bases and 2 bases, with 8 bases remaining between them.

In this sample, this clonotype turned up a few times. The chain links TRBV4-3 to TRBJ1-1; the match to TRBD1 covers 9 bases. V dropped 4 bases and J dropped 6; count of bases not matched to a gene: 9. From germline, CDR1 is LGHNA and CDR2 YSLEER. The CDR3 has 15 amino acids. CDR3 sequence reads: CASSPGTGRFAEAFF. Written as DNA, the CDR3 is TGCGCCAGCAGCCCAGGGACAGGGAGGTTCGCTGAAGCTTTCTTT.

The V call is TRBV24-1, the J call TRBJ1-1, with D hard to call. This CDR3 has 13 amino acids. V was trimmed by 8 bases and J by 1 base, leaving 10 bases between them. Per the germline V gene, CDR1 is KGHDR and CDR2 is SFDVKD. CDR3 sequence: CATKGGGNTEAFF. The CDR3 coding sequence is TGTGCCACCAAGGGAGGTGGGAACACTGAAGCTTTCTTT.

This sequence joins TRBV5-1 and TRBJ2-2; possible D gene TRBD2, 7 bases. CDR1 SGHRS and CDR2 YFSETQ come from the germline V gene. Deletions cut 4 bases from V and 1 base from J, with 11 bases between. The CDR3 contains 15 residues. The chain's CDR3 is CASSRGAMNTGELFF. CDR3 DNA sequence: TGCGCCAGCAGCCGGGGGGCCATGAACACCGGGGAGCTGTTTTTT.

The chain uses TRBV6-2 or TRBV6-3 and TRBJ2-3, with 16 positions matching TRBD2. Trimming took 6 bases from V and 3 from J; bases not matched to a gene: 6. CDR1 and CDR2 (germline): MNHEY, SVGEGT. The length of the CDR3 is 17 residues. CDR3 bases: TGTGCCAGCAGGGGACTAGCGGGAGGGCCATGGACAGATACGCAGTATTTT. It is translated as CASRGLAGGPWTDTQYF.

This clonotype occurred once. The CDR3 sequence: CSARSRLAKNIQYF. The CDR3 bases are TGCAGTGCTAGGTCAAGGCTAGCCAAAAACATTCAGTACTTC. The chain carries TRBV20-1 and TRBJ2-4; D gene unclear. Germline V gene data show CDR1 as DFQATT and CDR2 as SNEGSKA (reference sequence). V was cut by 3 bases and J by 0 bases, with 9 bases left in between. This CDR3 has 14 amino acids.

This clonotype turned up a few times. The chain has TRBV28 and TRBJ1-1, with D tentatively TRBD1 (5 bases). The CDR3 contains 13 residues. Trimming pared 8 bases from V and 3 bases from J, leaving 13 bases between. CDR1 MDHEN and CDR2 SYDVKM come from the germline V gene. The CDR3 reads CASFVGGDTEAFF. DNA of the CDR3: TGTGCCAGCTTTGTCGGGGGAGACACTGAAGCTTTCTTT.

Only a few counts were recorded for this clonotype. The genes are TRBV6-1 and TRBJ1-4, with D unresolved. Trimming cost V 0 bases and J 8 bases, with 10 bases left between them. Germline lookup yields CDR1 MNHNS and CDR2 SASEGT. There are 14 residues in the CDR3. The CDR3 spells CASSEAGSGEKLFF. The CDR3 nucleotides are TGTGCCAGCAGTGAAGCAGGGTCCGGAGAAAAACTGTTTTTT.

The chain carries TRBV15 and TRBJ2-3; D call uncertain. The CDR3 consists of 15 residues. V lost 1 base and J 5 bases, leaving 13 bases between the germline ends. Germline CDR1 reads LNHNV; CDR2 reads YYDKDF (reference sequence). Here the CDR3 reads CATSRVRTAVDTQYF. In DNA form, the CDR3 reads TGTGCCACCAGCAGAGTGCGGACGGCCGTAGATACGCAGTATTTT.

V gene TRBV10-2 combines with J gene TRBJ2-6; 8 positions agree with TRBD1. The CDR3 extends over 15 amino acids. V lost 4 bases and J lost 2; bases outside the gene matches: 1. Looked up from germline, CDR1 is WSHSY and CDR2 is SAAADI. This CDR3 reads CASSGQGTGANVLTF. CDR3 DNA sequence: TGCGCCAGCAGTGGACAGGGGACTGGGGCCAACGTCCTGACTTTC.

This clonotype was picked up many times. The chain couples TRBV7-2 to TRBJ2-3; D remains ambiguous. Germline V gene sequence: CDR1 SGHTA, CDR2 FQGNSA. Trimming took off 5 bases at V and 4 bases at J, with 22 bases between the two ends. CDR3 size: 17 residues. The CDR3 spells CASSLRSPILWADTQYF. The CDR3 DNA reads TGTGCCAGCAGCCTCAGGTCCCCCATTTTGTGGGCAGATACGCAGTATTTT.

This clonotype was found a few times. The rearrangement joins TRBV11-2 to TRBJ2-2, with TRBD2 matching 7 bases. This CDR3 is 13 amino acids long. V shed 5 bases, J shed 7 bases, and the junction held 4 bases outside the gene matches. CDR1 is SGHAT and CDR2 is FQNNGV in the germline V gene. CDR3 loop: CASSLRDYGELFF. CDR3 in DNA: TGTGCCAGCAGCCTACGGGACTACGGGGAGCTGTTTTTT.

This chain connects TRBV4-2 to TRBJ2-7, with 11 bases that match TRBD1. J lost 7 bases, V lost 5 bases, and 13 bases had no gene match. This CDR3 has 16 amino acids. The germline gives CDR1 LGHNA, CDR2 YNFKEQ. Here the CDR3 reads CASSSTRGTGGSEQYF. CDR3 nucleotides: TGTGCCAGCAGCTCTACAAGGGGGACAGGGGGGAGTGAGCAGTACTTC.